This T cell receptor beta chain is from a study of control samples from healthy donors and cancer patients. CDR1 MGHRA and CDR2 YSYEKL come from the germline V gene. This CDR3 is 16 amino acids long. The germline V and J ends were trimmed by 0 bases and 4 bases, with 13 bases remaining between them. Measured with immunoSEQ multiplex PCR; TCRdb has only the in-frame clones, and not every one. The table records 90,000 to 100,000 clones, around 84% of them present only once. The sample taken for sequencing was PBMCs. The sequence derives from a man aged 70-80 years with lung cancer. This chain uses TRBV4-1 with TRBJ2-1, with D possibly TRBD1 on 6 matching bases. CDR3 amino acids: CASSQDHRTEYNEQFF. In DNA, the CDR3 is TGCGCCAGCAGCCAAGATCATAGGACAGAGTACAATGAGCAGTTCTTC.